The 4 T cell receptor beta chains listed next were all sequenced from one sample in a study of blood T cells in healthy people across ages. Primed by a sample-barcoded 5' primer and a J-beta primer mix, a second PCR proceeded for 7 to 11 cycles. TCRdb itself ran the 5' RACE reads through MiXCR, one entry per CDR3 protein. Of under 1,100,000 distinct CDR3 sequences in the sample, less than 25% were seen once. These sequences were also reported in another study, on T cells of mothers and their children.

The sequencing sample was made of blood. Receptors originate from a girl aged 2 to 9 in good health.

The rearrangement links TRBV5-6 to TRBJ2-7; D is unresolved. The germline gives CDR1 SGHDT, CDR2 YYEEEE. Between the trimmed V and J ends, which lost 3 bases and 2 bases, there was a span of 12 bases. The CDR3 contains 14 residues. The chain's CDR3 is CASSYPQTPYEQYF. CDR3 DNA sequence: TGTGCCAGCAGCTATCCACAAACCCCCTACGAGCAGTACTTC. The full variable domain, rest sourced from reference TRBV5-6 and TRBJ2-7, is DAGVTQSPTHLIKTRGQQVTLRCSPKSGHDTVSWYQQALGQGPQFIFQYYEEEERQRGNFPDRFSGHQFPNYSSELNVNALLLGDSALYLCASSYPQTPYEQYFGPGTRLTVT.

This rearrangement joins TRBV27 to TRBJ2-7; D is possibly TRBD1 or TRBD2 (5 bases each). Trimming took 6 bases from V and 5 from J, leaving 23 bases between them. The CDR3 covers 16 residues. The germline V gene has CDR1 MNHEY and CDR2 SMNVEV (reference sequence). The CDR3 protein is CASSLDRDRLPHEQYF. The DNA of the CDR3 is TGTGCCAGCAGCTTGGACCGGGACCGTCTACCCCACGAGCAGTACTTC.

This clonotype occurred a few times. J is TRBJ2-5 and V is TRBV10-3; D not certain. From germline, CDR1 is ENHRY and CDR2 SYGVKD. This CDR3 comprises 13 residues. The V and J ends lost 6 bases and 0 bases respectively, with 8 bases between them. The CDR3 nucleotides are TGTGCCATCAGCCGAGATAACCAAGAGACCCAGTACTTC. Encoded protein: CAISRDNQETQYF.

This clonotype was seen at least ten times. This sequence joins TRBV11-2 and TRBJ2-1, with D maybe TRBD2 (6 bases). The ends were cut back, 5 bases at V and 6 bases at J, with 14 bases in the middle. Germline assignment: CDR1 SGHAT and CDR2 FQNNGV. The CDR3 has 14 residues. The CDR3 here is CASSPSPGVNEQFF. The CDR3 DNA follows: TGTGCCAGCAGCCCTTCTCCGGGGGTCAATGAGCAGTTCTTC.